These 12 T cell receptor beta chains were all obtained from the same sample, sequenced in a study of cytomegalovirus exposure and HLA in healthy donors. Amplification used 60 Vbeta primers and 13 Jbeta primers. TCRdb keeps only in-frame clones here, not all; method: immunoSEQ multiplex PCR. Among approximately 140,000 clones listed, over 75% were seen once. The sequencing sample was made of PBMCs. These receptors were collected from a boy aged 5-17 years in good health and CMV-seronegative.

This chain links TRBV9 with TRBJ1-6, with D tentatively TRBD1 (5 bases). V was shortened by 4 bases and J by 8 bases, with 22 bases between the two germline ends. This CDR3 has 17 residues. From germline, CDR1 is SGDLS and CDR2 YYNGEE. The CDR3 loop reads CASSPQTIGVGYSPLHF. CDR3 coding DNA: TGTGCCAGCAGCCCACAGACCATAGGGGTTGGTTATTCACCCCTCCACTTT.

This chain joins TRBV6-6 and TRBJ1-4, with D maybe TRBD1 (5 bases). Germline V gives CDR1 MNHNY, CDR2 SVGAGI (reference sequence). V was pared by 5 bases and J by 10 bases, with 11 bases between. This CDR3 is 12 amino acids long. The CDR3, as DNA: TGTGCCAGCAGTCAAACCGGGGGAAAACTGTTTTTT. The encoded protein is CASSQTGGKLFF.

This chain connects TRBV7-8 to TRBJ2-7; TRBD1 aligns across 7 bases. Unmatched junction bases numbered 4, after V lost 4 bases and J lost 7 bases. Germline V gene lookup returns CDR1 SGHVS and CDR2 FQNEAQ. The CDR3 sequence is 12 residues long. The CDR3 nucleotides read TGTGCCAGCAGCTCACAACAGGGGGAGCAGTACTTC. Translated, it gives CASSSQQGEQYF.

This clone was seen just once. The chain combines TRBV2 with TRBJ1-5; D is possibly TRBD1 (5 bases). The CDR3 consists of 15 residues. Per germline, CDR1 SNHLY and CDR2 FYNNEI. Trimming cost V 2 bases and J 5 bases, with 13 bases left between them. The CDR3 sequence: CASSELFGRDQPQHF. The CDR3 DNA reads TGTGCCAGCAGTGAATTATTTGGCAGGGATCAGCCCCAGCATTTT.

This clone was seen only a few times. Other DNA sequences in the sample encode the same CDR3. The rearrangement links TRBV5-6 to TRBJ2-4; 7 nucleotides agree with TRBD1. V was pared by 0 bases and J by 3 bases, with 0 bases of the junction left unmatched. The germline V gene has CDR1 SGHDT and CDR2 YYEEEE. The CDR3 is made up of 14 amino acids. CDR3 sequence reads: CASSLGQGKNIQYF. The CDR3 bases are TGTGCCAGCAGCTTGGGACAGGGCAAAAACATTCAGTACTTC.

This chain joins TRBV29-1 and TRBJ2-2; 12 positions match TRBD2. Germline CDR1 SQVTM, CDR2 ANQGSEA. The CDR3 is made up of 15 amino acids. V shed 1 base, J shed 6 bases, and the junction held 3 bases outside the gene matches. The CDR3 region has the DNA TGCAGCGTTGAAGGGGGACTAGCGGGTCCCGGGGAGCTGTTTTTT. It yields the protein CSVEGGLAGPGELFF.

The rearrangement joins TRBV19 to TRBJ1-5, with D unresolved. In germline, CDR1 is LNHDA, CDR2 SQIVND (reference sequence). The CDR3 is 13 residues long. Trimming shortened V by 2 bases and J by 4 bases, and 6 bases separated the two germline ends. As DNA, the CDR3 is TGTGCCAGTAGTATACGTCCTAATCAGCCCCAGCATTTT. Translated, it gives CASSIRPNQPQHF.

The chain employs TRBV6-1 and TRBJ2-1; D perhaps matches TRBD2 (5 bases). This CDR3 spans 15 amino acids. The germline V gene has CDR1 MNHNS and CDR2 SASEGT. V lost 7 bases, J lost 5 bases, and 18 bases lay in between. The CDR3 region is CASIQGPTRDNEQFF. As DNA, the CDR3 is TGTGCCAGCATTCAAGGGCCAACTAGGGACAATGAGCAGTTCTTC.

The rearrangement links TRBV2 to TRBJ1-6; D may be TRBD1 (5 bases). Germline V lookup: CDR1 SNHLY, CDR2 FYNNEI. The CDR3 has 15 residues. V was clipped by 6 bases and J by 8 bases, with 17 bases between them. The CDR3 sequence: CASRELTDLYSPLHF. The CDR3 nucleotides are TGTGCCAGCAGAGAACTGACAGACCTTTATTCACCCCTCCACTTT.

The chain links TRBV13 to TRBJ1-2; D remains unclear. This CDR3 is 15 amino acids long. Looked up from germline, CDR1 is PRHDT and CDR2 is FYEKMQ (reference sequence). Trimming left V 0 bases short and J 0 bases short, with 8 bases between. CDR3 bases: TGTGCCAGCAGCTTAGGGGACTCGGCTAACTATGGCTACACCTTC. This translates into CASSLGDSANYGYTF. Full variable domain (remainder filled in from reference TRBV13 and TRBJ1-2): AAGVIQSPRHLIKEKRETATLKCYPIPRHDTVYWYQQGPGQDPQFLISFYEKMQSDKGSIPDRFSAQQFSDYHSELNMSSLELGDSALYFCASSLGDSANYGYTFGSGTRLTVV.

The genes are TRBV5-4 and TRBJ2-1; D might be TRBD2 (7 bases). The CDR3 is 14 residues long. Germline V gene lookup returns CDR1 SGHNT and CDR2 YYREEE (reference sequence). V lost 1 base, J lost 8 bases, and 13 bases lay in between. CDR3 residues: CASSLQRGADEQFF. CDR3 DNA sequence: TGTGCCAGCAGCTTGCAACGGGGGGCGGATGAGCAGTTCTTC.

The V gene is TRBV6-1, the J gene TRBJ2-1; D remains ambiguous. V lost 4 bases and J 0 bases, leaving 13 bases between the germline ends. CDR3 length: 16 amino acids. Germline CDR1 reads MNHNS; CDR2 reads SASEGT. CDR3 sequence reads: CASSVLVGDSYNEQFF. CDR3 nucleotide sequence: TGTGCCAGCAGTGTGTTGGTCGGAGACTCCTACAATGAGCAGTTCTTC.